Below, 19 T cell receptor beta chains from the same sample are listed, as sequenced in a study of cytomegalovirus exposure and HLA in healthy donors (dated by TCRdb to the late 2010s). Library construction relied on the immunoSEQ multiplex PCR assay. For the multiplex PCR, a mixture combining 60 forward primers for TCR Vbeta segments and 13 reverse primers for TCR Jbeta segments was used. This is the immuneACCESS table as TCRdb keeps it, with only in-frame sequences that have V and J called. A part of the clones is gone; compared with another copy, unresolved V genes explain less than half, and the rest is unexplained. For this sample the table gives about 200,000 clones, of which less than 80% were detected only once. In total, the top ten clones hold around 0.2% of the sample. The source material was PBMCs. These receptors originate from a girl aged 2 to 9 in good health and CMV-seronegative.

This clone was observed a handful of times. The V and J genes are TRBV29-1 and TRBJ2-7, with TRBD1 matching over 7 bases. Germline V gives CDR1 SQVTM, CDR2 ANQGSEA. After removal of 5 bases from V and 3 bases from J, the junction contained 1 base not matched to a gene. The CDR3 runs to 11 residues. CDR3 amino acids: CSVWDSYEQYF. The CDR3 bases are TGCAGCGTTTGGGACAGCTACGAGCAGTACTTC.

The chain recombines TRBV5-6 with TRBJ2-5, with no clear D. With the DNA end fitting TRBJ2-7 better, the J assignment may be wrong. The CDR3 covers 16 residues. Germline values: CDR1 SGHDT, CDR2 YYEEEE. The CDR3 loop is CASSLYQAPPSYEQYF. The CDR3 region has the DNA TGTGCCAGCAGCTTATACCAGGCCCCCCCGTCCTACGAGCAGTACTTC.

This chain links TRBV29-1 with TRBJ2-5; D gene unclear. The V gene lost 4 bases and the J gene lost 3 bases, with 6 bases spanning the gap. This CDR3 is 11 amino acids long. In germline, CDR1 is SQVTM, CDR2 ANQGSEA. The CDR3 is CSVGGEETQYF. The CDR3 DNA sequence: TGCAGCGTTGGTGGAGAAGAGACCCAGTACTTC.

The chain employs TRBV19 and TRBJ2-7; the D gene is possibly TRBD1 (5 bases). Looked up from germline, CDR1 is LNHDA and CDR2 is SQIVND (reference sequence). The CDR3 contains 14 residues. Trimming took 1 base from V and 2 from J, leaving 9 bases between them. The CDR3, as DNA: TGTGCCAGTAGTATAGGGGGCAGGGCCTACGAGCAGTACTTC. The encoded protein is CASSIGGRAYEQYF.

V usage is TRBV5-1 and J usage is TRBJ2-3, with 7 nucleotides matching TRBD1. The V segment lost 4 bases and the J segment 3 bases; nucleotides outside the gene matches: 8. The CDR3 extends over 15 amino acids. The germline gives CDR1 SGHRS, CDR2 YFSETQ. The CDR3 protein is CASSPGQVGTDTQYF. The CDR3 coding sequence is TGCGCCAGCAGCCCCGGACAGGTAGGAACAGATACGCAGTATTTT.

The J gene is TRBJ1-2, the V gene TRBV5-1; maybe TRBD1 (6 bases). Trimming took 0 bases from V and 8 from J, leaving 17 bases between them. CDR1 and CDR2 (germline): SGHRS, YFSETQ. The CDR3 is made up of 15 amino acids. The CDR3 bases are TGCGCCAGCAGCTTGGGTACAGGGCAGGTCGGCGGCTACACCTTC. Amino acid sequence: CASSLGTGQVGGYTF.

This chain uses TRBV5-1 with TRBJ2-2, with 11 bases lining up with TRBD2. Germline V CDR1 and CDR2: SGHRS, YFSETQ. Trimming took 1 base from V and 6 from J; bases not matched to a gene: 8. CDR3 length: 17 amino acids. The CDR3 region is CASSLPPGLAVPGELFF. In DNA, the CDR3 is TGCGCCAGCAGCTTGCCCCCGGGACTAGCGGTTCCCGGGGAGCTGTTTTTT.

CDR3: CASSYRIDYEQYF. The CDR3 nucleotides are TGTGCCAGCAGTTACCGGATCGACTACGAGCAGTACTTC. The chain recombines TRBV27 with TRBJ2-5; D is unresolved. With the DNA end fitting TRBJ2-7 better, the J assignment may be wrong. CDR3 length equals 13 residues. Germline V CDR1 and CDR2: MNHEY, SMNVEV (reference sequence).

The chain links TRBV25-1 to TRBJ2-2; 8 bases are shared with TRBD2. This CDR3 has 16 residues. CDR1 MGHDK and CDR2 SYGVNS come from the germline V gene. Germline trimming cut 3 bases from V and 5 bases from J; bases unmatched to any gene: 8. The DNA of the CDR3 is TGTGCCAGCAGTGAGGCGGGAGGTCCTTCGACCGGGGAGCTGTTTTTT. It codes for CASSEAGGPSTGELFF.

The CDR3 coding sequence is TGCGCCAGCAGCCTAACAACCGGGACAGCGAACACTGAAGCTTTCTTT. As protein: CASSLTTGTANTEAFF. The genes are TRBV4-1 and TRBJ1-1, with 7 bases that match TRBD1. The CDR3 runs to 16 residues. V lost 4 bases and J lost 1; bases outside the gene matches: 9. CDR1 MGHRA and CDR2 YSYEKL come from the germline V gene.

The rearrangement links TRBV2 to TRBJ1-4; D is unclear. With 11 bases removed from V and 4 bases from J, the gap between germline ends came to 14 bases. The CDR3 has 13 amino acids. Germline CDR1 reads SNHLY; CDR2 reads FYNNEI. DNA for the CDR3: TGTGCCGGAGAGGCATCCGGTAATGAAAAACTGTTTTTT. Protein product: CAGEASGNEKLFF. Full variable domain (remainder filled in from reference TRBV2 and TRBJ1-4): EPEVTQTPSHQVTQMGQEVILRCVPISNHLYFYWYRQILGQKVEFLVSFYNNEISEKSEIFDDQFSVERPDGSNFTLKIRSTKLEDSAMYFCAGEASGNEKLFFGSGTQLSVL.

This clone was found a few times. This chain uses TRBV5-4 with TRBJ2-2, with TRBD2 matching over 11 bases. The CDR3 has 16 residues. V shed 4 bases and J 4 bases; nucleotides not matched to a gene: 6. Germline V gives CDR1 SGHNT, CDR2 YYREEE (reference sequence). The CDR3 nucleotides read TGTGCCAGCAGCGGAATAGCGGGAGGGGCCACCGGGGAGCTGTTTTTT. The encoded protein is CASSGIAGGATGELFF.

The chain links TRBV7-8 to TRBJ2-2; D may be TRBD1 (6 bases). V dropped 1 base and J dropped 6 bases, with 12 bases sitting between them. Per the germline V gene, CDR1 is SGHVS and CDR2 is FQNEAQ. The CDR3 contains 15 residues. In DNA form, the CDR3 reads TGTGCCAGCAGCTTAGTGGAAGGGGGTCCCGGGGAGCTGTTTTTT. It codes for CASSLVEGGPGELFF.

The chain recombines TRBV5-4 with TRBJ1-1, with no clear D. This CDR3 has 13 amino acids. Germline CDR1 SGHNT, CDR2 YYREEE (reference sequence). V gave up 4 bases and J gave up 9 bases, with 16 bases separating them. As DNA, the CDR3 is TGTGCCAGCAGCCCTGGCTCGGGAGCCAAAGCTTTCTTT. Encoded protein: CASSPGSGAKAFF.

The chain carries TRBV29-1 and TRBJ1-2; 8 positions match TRBD1. Germline trimming cut 7 bases from V and 6 bases from J; bases unmatched to any gene: 7. The germline V gene encodes CDR1 SQVTM and CDR2 ANQGSEA. The CDR3 is 12 amino acids. The CDR3 protein is CSAGQGVDGYTF. CDR3 DNA: TGCAGCGCCGGACAGGGAGTAGATGGCTACACCTTC.

The rearrangement uses TRBV7-9 and TRBJ1-2, with D possibly TRBD1 on 6 matching bases. The V gene lost 5 bases and the J gene lost 0 bases, with 13 bases spanning the gap. Germline V gene data show CDR1 as SEHNR and CDR2 as FQNEAQ (reference sequence). The CDR3 totals 15 residues. DNA of the CDR3: TGTGCCAGCAGCCCGCGGACAGCCTCTAACTATGGCTACACCTTC. Amino acid sequence: CASSPRTASNYGYTF.

This clone showed up just once. The V gene is TRBV6-4, the J gene TRBJ2-3; 14 nucleotides agree with TRBD2. CDR3 length: 17 residues. The germline CDR1 and CDR2 sequences are MRHNA and SNTAGT. The J segment lost 2 bases and the V segment lost 5 bases, leaving 6 bases of the junction unmatched. CDR3 residues: CASSPRTSGGFTDTQYF. The CDR3 nucleotides read TGTGCCAGCAGTCCGAGGACTAGCGGGGGGTTCACAGATACGCAGTATTTT.

The J gene is TRBJ2-3, the V gene TRBV11-2; D is possibly TRBD2 (5 bases). The CDR3 has 16 amino acids. Germline values: CDR1 SGHAT, CDR2 FQNNGV. V lost 1 base to trimming and J lost 1 base, with 12 bases between them. CDR3 loop: CASSLGASRRTDTQYF. DNA of the CDR3: TGTGCCAGCAGCTTAGGCGCTAGCAGGCGCACAGATACGCAGTATTTT.

J is TRBJ2-7 and V is TRBV7-2; 9 nucleotides line up with TRBD1. The V gene's germline CDR1 is SGHTA and CDR2 FQGNSA. The CDR3 loop spans 15 amino acids. The J segment lost 6 bases and the V segment lost 5 bases, leaving 11 bases of the junction unmatched. The CDR3 is CASSTKLGQGVEQYF. The CDR3 DNA is TGTGCCAGCAGCACCAAATTGGGACAGGGAGTCGAGCAGTACTTC.